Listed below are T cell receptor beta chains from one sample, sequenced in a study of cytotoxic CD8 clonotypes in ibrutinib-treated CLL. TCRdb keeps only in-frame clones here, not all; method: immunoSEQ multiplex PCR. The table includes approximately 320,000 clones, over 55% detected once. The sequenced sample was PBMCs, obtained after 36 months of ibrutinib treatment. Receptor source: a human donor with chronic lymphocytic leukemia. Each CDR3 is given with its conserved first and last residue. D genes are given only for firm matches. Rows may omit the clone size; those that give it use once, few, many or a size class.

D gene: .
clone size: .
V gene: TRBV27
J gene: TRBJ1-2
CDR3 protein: CASSDGANYGYTF
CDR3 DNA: TGTGCCAGCAGTGACGGAGCTAACTATGGCTACACCTTC

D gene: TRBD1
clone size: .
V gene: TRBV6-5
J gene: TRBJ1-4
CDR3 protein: CASSYTPRGANEKLFF
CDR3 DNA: TGTGCCAGCAGTTACACCCCCAGGGGGGCTAATGAAAAACTGTTTTTT

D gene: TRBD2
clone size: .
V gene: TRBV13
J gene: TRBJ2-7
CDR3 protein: CASSLGGTSGGYEQYF
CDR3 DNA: TGTGCCAGCAGCTTAGGAGGGACTAGCGGGGGCTACGAGCAGTACTTC

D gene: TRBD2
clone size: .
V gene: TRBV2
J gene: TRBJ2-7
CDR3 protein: CASSDVAAWTSGRAIFYEQYF
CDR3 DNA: TGTGCCAGCAGTGACGTGGCAGCTTGGACTAGCGGGAGGGCAATATTCTACGAGCAGTACTTC

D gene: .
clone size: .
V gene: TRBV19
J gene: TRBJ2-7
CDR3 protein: CASSLRAYSYEQYF
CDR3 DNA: TGTGCCAGTAGTCTCAGGGCCTACTCCTACGAGCAGTACTTC

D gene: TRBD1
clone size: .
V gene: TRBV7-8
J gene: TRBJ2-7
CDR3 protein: CASSMTGAYEQYF
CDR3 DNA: TGTGCCAGCAGCATGACAGGGGCATACGAGCAGTACTTC

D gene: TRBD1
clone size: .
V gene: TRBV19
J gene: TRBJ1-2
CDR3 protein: CASSLKSGQGAHGYTF
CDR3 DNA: TGTGCCAGTAGCCTAAAGAGTGGACAGGGAGCACATGGCTACACCTTC

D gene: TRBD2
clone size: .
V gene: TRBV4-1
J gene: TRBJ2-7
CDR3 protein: CASSQRWGAGGQVNYEQYF
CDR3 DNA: TGCGCCAGCAGCCAAAGATGGGGAGCGGGAGGTCAAGTGAACTACGAGCAGTACTTC

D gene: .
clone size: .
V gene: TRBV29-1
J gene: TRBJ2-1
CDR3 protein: CSSSGDISYNEQFF
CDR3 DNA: TGCAGCTCCAGCGGGGACATTTCCTACAATGAGCAGTTCTTC

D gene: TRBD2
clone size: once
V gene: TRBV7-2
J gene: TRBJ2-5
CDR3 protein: CASSLYERGVTQYF
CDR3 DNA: TGTGCCAGCAGCTTATACGAGCGGGGGGTGACCCAGTACTTC

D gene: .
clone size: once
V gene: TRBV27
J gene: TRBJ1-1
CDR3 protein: CASTHQWGRNTEAFF
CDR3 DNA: TGTGCCAGCACCCACCAATGGGGGCGGAACACTGAAGCTTTCTTT

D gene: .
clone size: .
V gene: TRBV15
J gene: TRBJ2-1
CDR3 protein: CATREGAGHSYNEQFF
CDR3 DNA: TGTGCCACCAGAGAGGGAGCGGGTCACTCCTACAATGAGCAGTTCTTC

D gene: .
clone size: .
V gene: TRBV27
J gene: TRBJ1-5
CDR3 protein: CASSLSAVLNQPQHF
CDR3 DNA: TGTGCCAGCAGTTTATCGGCAGTCCTTAATCAGCCCCAGCATTTT

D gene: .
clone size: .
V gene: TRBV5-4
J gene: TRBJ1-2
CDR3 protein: CASSFRGYGYTF
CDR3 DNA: TGTGCCAGCAGCTTCAGGGGCTATGGCTACACCTTC

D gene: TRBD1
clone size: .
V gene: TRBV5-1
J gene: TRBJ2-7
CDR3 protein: CASSPSGQGAYEQYF
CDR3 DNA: TGCGCCAGCAGCCCCTCCGGACAGGGGGCCTACGAGCAGTACTTC

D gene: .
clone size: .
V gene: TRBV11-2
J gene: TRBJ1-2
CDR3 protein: CASSEGPYGYTF
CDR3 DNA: TGTGCCAGCAGCGAGGGCCCCTATGGCTACACCTTC

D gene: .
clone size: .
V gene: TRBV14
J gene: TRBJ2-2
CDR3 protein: CASSQQRPNTGELFF
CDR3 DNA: TGTGCCAGCAGCCAACAGCGGCCGAACACCGGGGAGCTGTTTTTT

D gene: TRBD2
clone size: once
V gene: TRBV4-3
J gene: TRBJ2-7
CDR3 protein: CASSQEKVAGAYEQYF
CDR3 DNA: TGCGCCAGCAGCCAAGAGAAGGTAGCGGGAGCCTACGAGCAGTACTTC

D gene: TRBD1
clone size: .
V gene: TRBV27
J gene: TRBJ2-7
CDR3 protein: CASSTQGEDEQYF
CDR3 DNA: TGTGCCAGCAGTACACAGGGGGAGGACGAGCAGTACTTC

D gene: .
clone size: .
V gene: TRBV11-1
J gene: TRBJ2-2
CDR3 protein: CASSLGRRNTGELFF
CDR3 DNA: TGTGCCAGCAGCTTAGGGCGGAGGAACACCGGGGAGCTGTTTTTT

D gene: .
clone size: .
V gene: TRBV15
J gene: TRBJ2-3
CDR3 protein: CATSKRAYADTQYF
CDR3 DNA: TGTGCCACCAGCAAAAGAGCGTACGCAGATACGCAGTATTTT

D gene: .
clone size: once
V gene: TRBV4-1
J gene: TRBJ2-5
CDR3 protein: CASSLTEGHETQYF
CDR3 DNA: TGCGCCAGCAGCCTCACGGAGGGGCATGAGACCCAGTACTTC

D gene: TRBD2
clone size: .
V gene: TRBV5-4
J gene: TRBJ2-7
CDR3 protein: CASSLESSGTHEQYF
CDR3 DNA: TGTGCCAGCAGCTTGGAGTCTAGCGGGACCCACGAGCAGTACTTC

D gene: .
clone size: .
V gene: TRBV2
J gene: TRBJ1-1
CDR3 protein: CASGWGDDEAFF
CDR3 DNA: TGTGCCAGCGGGTGGGGAGACGATGAAGCTTTCTTT

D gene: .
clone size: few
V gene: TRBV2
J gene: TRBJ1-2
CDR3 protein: CANYQVDGSTF
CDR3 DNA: TGTGCCAACTACCAGGTCGACGGCAGCACCTTC

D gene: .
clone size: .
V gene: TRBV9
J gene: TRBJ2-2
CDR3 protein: CASSVKGSNTGELFF
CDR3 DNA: TGTGCCAGCAGCGTGAAGGGTTCGAACACCGGGGAGCTGTTTTTT

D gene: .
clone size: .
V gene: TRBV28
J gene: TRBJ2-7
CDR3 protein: CASTRASEQYF
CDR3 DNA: TGTGCCAGCACCAGGGCGAGCGAGCAGTACTTC

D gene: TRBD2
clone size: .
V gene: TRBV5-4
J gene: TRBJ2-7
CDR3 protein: CASSLGPGTSDYEQYF
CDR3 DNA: TGTGCCAGCAGCTTGGGTCCCGGGACTAGCGACTACGAGCAGTACTTC

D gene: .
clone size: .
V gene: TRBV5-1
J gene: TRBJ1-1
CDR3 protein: CASSFDRGSTEAFF
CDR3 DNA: TGCGCCAGCAGCTTCGATAGGGGGAGCACTGAAGCTTTCTTT

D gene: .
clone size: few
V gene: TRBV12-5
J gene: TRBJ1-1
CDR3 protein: CASGGGLRNTEAFF
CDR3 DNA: TGTGCTAGTGGGGGAGGTTTACGGAACACTGAAGCTTTCTTT